This T cell receptor (beta chain) was captured by sequencing in a study of glioma-infiltrating T cells (dated by TCRdb to the mid-2010s). Background for the entire study: The study sequenced TCR alpha- and beta-chain repertoires from glioma tissue, from non-neoplastic brain tissue and from matched peripheral blood mononuclear cells. To gauge divergence between tissue and blood T-cell populations, every tissue-infiltrating repertoire was compared against the peripheral blood repertoire from the same patient. Three low-grade glioma patients, seven to nine primary glioblastoma patients, and three non-glioma patients who contributed non-neoplastic brain tissue made up the paired cohort.

For CDR1 and CDR2, the germline V gene lists KGHDR and SFDVKD. The CDR3 goes from the cysteine to the phenylalanine over 17 residues. Only the CDR3 part of the read is kept: 51 bases, read in frame from the first base. V gives up 3 bases and J gives up 2 bases, and the segment between their germline ends measures 18 bases. The iRepertoire nested amplicon-rescue multiplex PCR (arm-PCR) platform was used to amplify TCR alpha and beta CDR3 regions from RNA. One-step reverse transcription and amplification used about 95-400 ng of tissue mRNA or PBMC total RNA as input. Following bead purification, Illumina adapters were added through a secondary multiplex PCR, and the libraries were then gel-purified between 200 and 400 bp. Libraries carried internal 6-nucleotide barcodes used for demultiplexing. Libraries were sequenced on an Illumina MiSeq with 2x220 or 2x250 nucleotide paired-end reads. The authors processed their data as follows. Paired reads were merged using FLASH 1.2.11 and were aligned to the GRCh37 human genome using BWA-MEM, after which TRA and TRB reads were extracted. V and J assignment used an IMGT-derived reference of cassette sequences and CDR3 motifs that included pseudogenes. Reads were translated in three frames, and productive CDR3s were defined by a C…FGXG motif without stop codons. Clonotypes were defined as unique combinations of V-J cassette pair and CDR3 amino acid sequence. Hamming distance filtering was applied to reads, with thresholds set by the sequence error rate of each sample in mapped regions. TCRdb passed the public sequencing reads through fastp at Q25 and MiXCR, retaining productive beta sequences. Here each entry gathers all rows of one CDR3 protein and keeps the most common genes and DNA. TCRdb's processing, not the authors', yielded these V and J calls. Recorded for this sample are under 200,000 distinct CDR3 sequences; more than 30% of them occurred a single time. The ten largest clones capture 20% to 25% of the sample.

On this clonotype itself: Its antigen is not yet known. No base quality information exists; no much larger clone differs at one position.

Overall study results and their limits: Small numbers underpinned the group comparisons: 8 or 9 glioblastoma patients, three low-grade glioma patients and three non-neoplastic patients. Only a very small number of CDR3 sequences turned up in both tissue and blood, a result put down to high CDR3 diversity combined with limited sampling. In non-neoplastic patients, VJ-independent divergence between tissue and blood fell below expectation, whereas in all gliomas, and especially in low-grade gliomas, the divergence rose above expectation.

The chain joins TRBV24-1 to TRBJ1-2, with TRBD1 as a weak D call on 5 bases. The sequenced sample consisted of glioma tissue, nonneoplastic brain tissue, or PBMCs (not recorded which). The receptor comes from a human donor with low-grade glioma or glioblastoma, undergoing nonglioma brain surgery, or in good health (not recorded which). The DNA sequence reads TGTGCCACCAGTGATACCCACCCGGGACGGAAGAACTATGGCTACACCTTC. Translated, it reads CATSDTHPGRKNYGYTF.